A selection of T cell receptor beta chains follows, all from one sample in a study of T cells in Graves' hyperthyroidism and ophthalmopathy. Each CDR3 protein is one row after TCRdb ran MiXCR on the multiplex PCR reads. The table includes around 300,000 distinct CDR3 sequences, about an eighth detected once. The sample comprised blood. These receptors were taken from a woman in her twenties or thirties with Graves' hyperthyroidism that later progressed to Graves' ophthalmopathy. Each CDR3 is given with its conserved first and last residue. A D gene is named only where the DNA matches it firmly. For some rows the clone size is stated as once, few or many, or as a class when expanded; others skip it.

v_call	j_call	d_call	clone_size	cdr3_nt	cdr3_aa
TRBV7-2	TRBJ2-7	NA	many	TGTGCCAGCAGCTTGATCTCGGGCTACGAGCAGTACTTC	CASSLISGYEQYF
TRBV27	TRBJ2-1	TRBD2	many	TGTGCCAGCAACTTTGGGGCCGCTGCGGGGACTAGCGGGATATACAATGAGCAGTTCTTC	CASNFGAAAGTSGIYNEQFF
TRBV9	TRBJ1-4	NA	few	TGTGCCAGCAGCGTAGCTCCCCCCCCCAGTGGGGGTCTTGAAAAACTGTTTTTT	CASSVAPPPSGGLEKLFF
TRBV28	TRBJ2-7	NA	many	TGTGCCAGCAGTTTTTCTTTGACTCGGGAGCAGTACTTC	CASSFSLTREQYF
TRBV5-1	TRBJ2-2	TRBD1	many	TGCGCCAGCAGCTCGAGACTGGACAGGGAATCCGGGGAGCTGTTTTTT	CASSSRLDRESGELFF
TRBV28	TRBJ2-1	NA	NA	TGTGCCAGCAAACCGGGACTTATAGTTAATGAGCAGTTCTTC	CASKPGLIVNEQFF
TRBV24-1	TRBJ2-3	NA	NA	TGTGCCACCAGTGGGGGCTTGGGTAGGGGCACAGATACGCAGTATTTT	CATSGGLGRGTDTQYF
TRBV18	TRBJ2-5	NA	many	TGTGCCAGCTCACCCTCCTCCGGGACCCCCGGCGGAGAGACCCAGTACTTC	CASSPSSGTPGGETQYF
TRBV19	TRBJ2-3	TRBD2	few	TGTGCCACTAGCGGGATGGGCACAGATACGCAGTATTTT	CATSGMGTDTQYF
TRBV19	TRBJ2-3	NA	few	TGTGCCAGTAGTATTGATCCATACACAGATACGCAGTATTTT	CASSIDPYTDTQYF
TRBV7-6	TRBJ2-1	TRBD2	many	TGTGCCAGCAGCCAACCGGGACTAGCGGATGAGCAGTTCTTC	CASSQPGLADEQFF
TRBV20-1	TRBJ2-7	NA	many	TGCAGTGCCGACGGAAGATACGAGCAGTACTTC	CSADGRYEQYF
TRBV24-1	TRBJ1-5	TRBD1	many	TGTGCCACCAGTGATGGTACAGGGGCCGAGCTCAACCAGCCCCAGCATTTT	CATSDGTGAELNQPQHF
TRBV20-1	TRBJ2-7	TRBD2	many	TGCAGTGCGACTAGCGGTTCCTACGAGCAGTACTTC	CSATSGSYEQYF
TRBV28	TRBJ2-1	TRBD2	many	TGTGCCAGCAGTGCACTAGCGTACTCCTACAATGAGCAGTTCTTC	CASSALAYSYNEQFF
TRBV18	TRBJ2-1	NA	NA	TGTGCCAGCTCAGAGACACAGAACCGTCTTTACTCCTACAATGAGCAGTTCTTC	CASSETQNRLYSYNEQFF
TRBV9	TRBJ2-1	NA	NA	TGTGCCAGCAGCTCAGACACATACAATGAGCAGTTCTTC	CASSSDTYNEQFF
TRBV30	TRBJ2-4	TRBD2	many	TGTGCCTGGAGTGTAATGGCGGGAGTGGCCAAAAACATTCAGTACTTC	CAWSVMAGVAKNIQYF
TRBV6-1	TRBJ2-7	NA	many	TGTGCCAGCACCAGGGTCAACGAGCAGTACTTC	CASTRVNEQYF